Presented here are 12 T cell receptor beta chains from one specimen sequenced in a study of blood T cell repertoires in COVID-19. Repertoires were generated with immunoSEQ multiplex PCR, while TCRdb's copy carries only in-frame clones and drops some. Here the sample spans 150,000 to 200,000 clones, about 80% being singletons. Sequencing was carried out using peripheral blood. The origin of the receptors is a woman of 80 years or more with acute or convalescent COVID-19.

The V and J genes are TRBV28 and TRBJ2-7; D call uncertain. The CDR3 is made up of 11 amino acids. Trimming left V 4 bases short and J 7 bases short, with 8 bases between. Germline V gives CDR1 MDHEN, CDR2 SYDVKM. This chain's CDR3 is CASSYLSEQYF. In DNA, the CDR3 is TGTGCCAGCAGTTATCTAAGTGAGCAGTACTTC.

This clone was seen a handful of times. The chain has TRBV12-3 or TRBV12-4 and TRBJ2-5; 8 nucleotides align to TRBD2. Losses at the gene ends were 7 bases for V and 2 bases for J; bases not matched to a gene: 3. The CDR3 is made up of 13 amino acids. Written as DNA, the CDR3 is TGTGCCAGCAAAGGACTAGCTCAAGAGACCCAGTACTTC. It encodes CASKGLAQETQYF.

This clone appeared a single time. The germline gene is not matched at one end of the junction; a read error may be the cause. J is TRBJ2-1 and V is TRBV7-2, with 8 bases fitting TRBD1. This CDR3 region has 14 residues. Per germline, CDR1 SGHTA and CDR2 FQGNSA. As DNA, the CDR3 is TGTGCCAGCAGCAGGGACAGGACCTATAATGAGCAGTTCTTC. Its protein product is CASSRDRTYNEQFF.

The V and J genes are TRBV3-1 (or the pseudogene TRBV3-2) and TRBJ2-3; tentatively, D is TRBD2 (5 bases). The V gene lost 1 base and the J gene lost 4 bases, with 12 bases spanning the gap. The V gene's germline CDR1 is LGHDT and CDR2 YNNKEL (reference sequence). CDR3 length: 15 amino acids. This CDR3 is CASSQAALVPDTQYF. CDR3 nucleotide sequence: TGTGCCAGCAGCCAAGCCGCACTAGTTCCAGATACGCAGTATTTT.

The chain carries TRBV10-2 and TRBJ1-3; tentative D call: TRBD1 (6 bases). The CDR3 has 13 residues. V lost 7 bases to trimming and J lost 7 bases, with 14 bases between them. CDR1 is WSHSY, CDR2 SAAADI, per germline. CDR3: CASTESRGNTIYF. Here the CDR3 DNA reads TGCGCCAGCACGGAATCTAGGGGGAACACCATATATTTT.

This clone showed up just once. The chain links TRBV5-1 to TRBJ2-5; 7 bases line up with TRBD2. Germline V gene lookup returns CDR1 SGHRS and CDR2 YFSETQ. The V segment lost 4 bases and the J segment 2 bases; nucleotides outside the gene matches: 5. CDR3 length: 14 amino acids. CDR3 residues: CASSEPGLQETQYF. The CDR3 region has the DNA TGCGCCAGCAGCGAGCCGGGACTACAAGAGACCCAGTACTTC. Looking up the rest from reference TRBV5-1 and TRBJ2-5 gives the full variable domain: KAGVTQTPRYLIKTRGQQVTLSCSPISGHRSVSWYQQTPGQGLQFLFEYFSETQRNKGNFPGRFSGRQFSNSRSEMNVSTLELGDSALYLCASSEPGLQETQYFGPGTRLLVL.

This clone came up a few times. This chain connects TRBV2 to TRBJ2-7; 7 bases agree with TRBD1. Trimming removed 6 bases from V and 7 bases from J; junction bases left unmatched: 15. The CDR3 contains 15 residues. Germline V gene sequence: CDR1 SNHLY, CDR2 FYNNEI. The CDR3 loop is CASSPWGSPRGEQYF. As DNA, the CDR3 is TGTGCCAGCAGCCCTTGGGGCAGCCCCAGGGGGGAGCAGTACTTC.

This sequence joins TRBV4-1 and TRBJ1-2; TRBD1 aligns across 7 bases. V was pared by 1 base and J by 8 bases, with 4 bases of the junction left unmatched. This CDR3 region has 13 residues. Germline V gene sequence: CDR1 MGHRA, CDR2 YSYEKL. This chain's CDR3 is CASSQAQGEGYTF. The CDR3 DNA is TGCGCCAGCAGCCAAGCCCAGGGGGAGGGCTACACCTTC.

V gene TRBV27 combines with J gene TRBJ2-1; D might be TRBD1 (5 bases). V lost 4 bases, J lost 8 bases, and 12 bases lay in between. The CDR3 spans 13 residues. The germline gives CDR1 MNHEY, CDR2 SMNVEV (reference sequence). CDR3 sequence (DNA): TGTGCCAGCAGTTACGGGCAGGGCCATGAGCAGTTCTTC. This codes for CASSYGQGHEQFF.

V is TRBV6-2 or TRBV6-3 and J is TRBJ2-7; 10 nucleotides match TRBD2. After removal of 6 bases from V and 4 bases from J, the junction contained 9 bases not matched to a gene. Germline CDR1 and CDR2: MNHEY and SVGEGT. The CDR3 is 15 residues long. DNA of the CDR3: TGTGCCAGCAGCCACCGGACTAGCGGAAGGTACGAGCAGTACTTC. As protein: CASSHRTSGRYEQYF.

The chain employs TRBV7-8 and TRBJ2-2; D might be TRBD2 (5 bases). Germline CDR1 is SGHVS and CDR2 is FQNEAQ. V lost 5 bases and J 4 bases, leaving 17 bases between the germline ends. CDR3 length equals 16 residues. For the CDR3, the DNA is TGTGCCAGCAGCCCCGGCGGGCTACCATCCACCGGGGAGCTGTTTTTT. The encoded protein is CASSPGGLPSTGELFF. The full variable domain, in which reference TRBV7-8 and TRBJ2-2 provide the parts outside the CDR3, is GAGVSQSPRYKVAKRGQDVALRCDPISGHVSLFWYQQALGQGPEFLTYFQNEAQLDKSGLPSDRFFAERPEGSVSTLKIQRTQQEDSAVYLCASSPGGLPSTGELFFGEGSRLTVL.

The chain uses TRBV5-1 and TRBJ1-4; 9 nucleotides line up with TRBD1. The CDR3 extends over 15 amino acids. The ends lost 4 bases at V and 8 bases at J; junction bases unmatched: 9. Germline V gene lookup returns CDR1 SGHRS and CDR2 YFSETQ. The CDR3 sequence is CASSPGTGQGEKLFF. CDR3 bases: TGCGCCAGCAGCCCTGGGACAGGGCAAGGAGAAAAACTGTTTTTT.